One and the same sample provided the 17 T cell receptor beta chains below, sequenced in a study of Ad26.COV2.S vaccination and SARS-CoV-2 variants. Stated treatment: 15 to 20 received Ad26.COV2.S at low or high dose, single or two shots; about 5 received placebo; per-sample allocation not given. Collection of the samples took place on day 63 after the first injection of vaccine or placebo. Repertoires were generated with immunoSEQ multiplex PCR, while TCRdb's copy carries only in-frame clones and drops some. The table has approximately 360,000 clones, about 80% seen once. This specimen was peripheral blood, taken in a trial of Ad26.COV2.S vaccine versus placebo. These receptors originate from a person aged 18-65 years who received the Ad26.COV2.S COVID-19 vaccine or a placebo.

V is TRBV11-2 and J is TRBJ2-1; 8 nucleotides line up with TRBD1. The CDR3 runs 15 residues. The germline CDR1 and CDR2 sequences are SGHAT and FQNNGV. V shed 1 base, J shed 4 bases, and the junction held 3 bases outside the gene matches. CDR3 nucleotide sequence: TGTGCCAGCAGCTTAGTCAGGGGGCCATACAATGAGCAGTTCTTC. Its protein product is CASSLVRGPYNEQFF.

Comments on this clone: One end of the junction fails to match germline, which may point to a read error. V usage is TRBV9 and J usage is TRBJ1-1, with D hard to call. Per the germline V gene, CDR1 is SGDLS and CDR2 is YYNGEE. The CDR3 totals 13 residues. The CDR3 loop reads CASTVHDEGKAFF. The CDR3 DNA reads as TGTGCCAGCACCGTACATGACGAGGGCAAAGCTTTCTTT.

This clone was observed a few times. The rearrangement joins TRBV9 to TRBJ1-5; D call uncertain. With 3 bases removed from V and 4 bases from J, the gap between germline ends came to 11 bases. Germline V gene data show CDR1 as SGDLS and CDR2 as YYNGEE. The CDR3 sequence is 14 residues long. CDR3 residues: CASSGREGNQPQHF. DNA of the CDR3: TGTGCCAGCAGCGGGCGAGAAGGGAATCAGCCCCAGCATTTT.

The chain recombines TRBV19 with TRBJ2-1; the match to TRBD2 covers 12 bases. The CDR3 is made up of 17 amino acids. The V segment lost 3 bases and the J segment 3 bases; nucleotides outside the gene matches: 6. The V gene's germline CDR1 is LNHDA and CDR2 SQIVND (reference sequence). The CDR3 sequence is CASSILTSGRFYNEQFF. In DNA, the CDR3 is TGTGCCAGTAGTATTCTTACTAGCGGGAGGTTCTACAATGAGCAGTTCTTC.

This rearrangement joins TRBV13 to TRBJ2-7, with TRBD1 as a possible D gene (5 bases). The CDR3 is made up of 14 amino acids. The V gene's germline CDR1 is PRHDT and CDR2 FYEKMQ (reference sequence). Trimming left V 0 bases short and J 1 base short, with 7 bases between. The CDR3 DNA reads TGTGCCAGCAGCTTAGGAGGGGCGTCCTACGAGCAGTACTTC. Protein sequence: CASSLGGASYEQYF.

The CDR3 coding sequence is TGTGCCAGCAGCGTAGAGCCAGCGAACACTGAAGCTTTCTTT. It translates to CASSVEPANTEAFF. V is TRBV9 and J is TRBJ1-1; D is unresolved. CDR1 is SGDLS, CDR2 YYNGEE, per germline. With 0 bases removed from V and 1 base from J, the gap between germline ends came to 7 bases. This CDR3 spans 14 amino acids.

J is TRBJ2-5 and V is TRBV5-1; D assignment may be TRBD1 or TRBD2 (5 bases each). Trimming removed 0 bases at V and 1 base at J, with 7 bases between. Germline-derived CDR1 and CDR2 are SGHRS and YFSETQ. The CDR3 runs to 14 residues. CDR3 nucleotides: TGCGCCAGCAGCTTGGGAGGGGCCCAAGAGACCCAGTACTTC. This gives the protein CASSLGGAQETQYF.

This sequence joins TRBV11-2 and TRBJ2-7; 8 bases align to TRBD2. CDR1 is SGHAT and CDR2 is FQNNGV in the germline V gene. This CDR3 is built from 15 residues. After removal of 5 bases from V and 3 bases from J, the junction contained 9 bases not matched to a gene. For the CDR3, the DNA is TGTGCCAGCAGCCCCTCCAGCGGGAGTCTCTACGAGCAGTACTTC. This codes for CASSPSSGSLYEQYF.

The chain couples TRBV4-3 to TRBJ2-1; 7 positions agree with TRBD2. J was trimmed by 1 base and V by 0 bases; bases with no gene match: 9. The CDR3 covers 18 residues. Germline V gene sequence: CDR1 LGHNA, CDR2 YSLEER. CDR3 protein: CASSQDPPAGRSYNEQFF. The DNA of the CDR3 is TGCGCCAGCAGCCAAGATCCCCCAGCGGGGAGGTCCTACAATGAGCAGTTCTTC.

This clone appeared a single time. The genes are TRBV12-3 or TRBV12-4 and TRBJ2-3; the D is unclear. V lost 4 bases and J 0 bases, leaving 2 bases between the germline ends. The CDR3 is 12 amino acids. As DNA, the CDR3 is TGTGCCAGCAGTTCCAGCACAGATACGCAGTATTTT. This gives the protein CASSSSTDTQYF.

CDR3 sequence (DNA): TGTGCCAGCAGCTCCGGGGCCGGGTACAATGAGCAGTTCTTC. It codes for CASSSGAGYNEQFF. The rearrangement uses TRBV11-2 and TRBJ2-1; D may match TRBD1 or TRBD2 (5 bases each). The CDR3 is 14 residues long. The V end was cut by 4 bases, the J end by 4 bases, with 11 bases between. Germline-derived CDR1 and CDR2 are SGHAT and FQNNGV.

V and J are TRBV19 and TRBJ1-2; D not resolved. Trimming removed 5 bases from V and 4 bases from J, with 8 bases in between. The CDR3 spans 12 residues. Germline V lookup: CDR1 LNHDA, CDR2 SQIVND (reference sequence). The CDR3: CASSSRTYGYTF. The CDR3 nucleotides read TGTGCCAGTAGTTCCCGGACCTATGGCTACACCTTC.

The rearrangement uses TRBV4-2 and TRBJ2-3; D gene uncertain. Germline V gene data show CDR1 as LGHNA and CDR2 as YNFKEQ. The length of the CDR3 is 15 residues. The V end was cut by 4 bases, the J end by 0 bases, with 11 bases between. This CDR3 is CASSLRLTSTDTQYF. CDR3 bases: TGTGCCAGCAGCCTCCGTCTAACTAGCACAGATACGCAGTATTTT.

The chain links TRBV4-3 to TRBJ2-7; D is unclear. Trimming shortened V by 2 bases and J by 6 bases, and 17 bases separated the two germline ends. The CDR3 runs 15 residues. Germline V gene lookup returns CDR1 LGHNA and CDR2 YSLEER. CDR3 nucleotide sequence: TGCGCCAGCAGCCAAAGATTAGTCACAAGGCTCGAGCAGTACTTC. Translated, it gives CASSQRLVTRLEQYF.

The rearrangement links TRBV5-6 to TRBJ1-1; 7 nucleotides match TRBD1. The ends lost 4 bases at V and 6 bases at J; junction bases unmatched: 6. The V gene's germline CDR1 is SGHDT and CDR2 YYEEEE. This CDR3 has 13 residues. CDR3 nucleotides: TGTGCCAGCAGCGCGGACAGGCTCTCTGAAGCTTTCTTT. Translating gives CASSADRLSEAFF.

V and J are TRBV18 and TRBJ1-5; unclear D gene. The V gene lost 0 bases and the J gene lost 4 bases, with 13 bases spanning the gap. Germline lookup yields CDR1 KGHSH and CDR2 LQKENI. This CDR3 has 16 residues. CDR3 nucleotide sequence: TGTGCCAGCTCACCACCCACGGGCAGTCCTAATCAGCCCCAGCATTTT. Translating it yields CASSPPTGSPNQPQHF.

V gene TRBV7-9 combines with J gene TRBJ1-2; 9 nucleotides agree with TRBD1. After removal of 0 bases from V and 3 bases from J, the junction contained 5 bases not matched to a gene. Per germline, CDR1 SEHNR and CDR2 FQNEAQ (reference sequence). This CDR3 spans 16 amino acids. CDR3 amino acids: CASSLAGTGTHYGYTF. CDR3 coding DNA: TGTGCCAGCAGCTTAGCTGGGACAGGGACCCACTATGGCTACACCTTC. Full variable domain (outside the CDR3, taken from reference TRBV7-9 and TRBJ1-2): DTGVSQNPRHKITKRGQNVTFRCDPISEHNRLYWYRQTLGQGPEFLTYFQNEAQLEKSRLLSDRFSAERPKGSFSTLEIQRTEQGDSAMYLCASSLAGTGTHYGYTFGSGTRLTVV.